The present entry profiles one T cell receptor (beta chain) with its context. Antigen specificity is unknown. The source of the sample is a study of T cells in localized non-small cell lung cancer. Findings and caveats of the study: Without multi-region sequencing, intratumor heterogeneity could not be excluded. Clonality peaked in uninvolved adjacent lung rather than tumor.

The V end lost 0 bases, the J end lost 0 bases, and 18 bases lay between the germline ends. This CDR3 comprises 19 residues. Sequencing used immunoSEQ multiplex PCR; TCRdb keeps in-frame clones, though not all of them. The sample has 45,000 to 65,000 clones; about 90% are singletons. This TCR came from a man aged 35 to 69 with stage I squamous cell lung carcinoma. Sequenced material: peripheral blood, taken before any cancer treatment. The rearrangement joins TRBV23-1 to TRBJ2-4; D remains ambiguous. TRBV23-1 is classed as an ORF, of uncertain function. CDR3 nucleotides: TGCGCCAGCAGTCAATCGCGAGTACCTCCCCTTAAAGCCAAAAACATTCAGTACTTC. Protein: CASSQSRVPPLKAKNIQYF.